Following are 8 T cell receptor beta chains from one sample sequenced in a study of beta chain features in type 1 diabetes. Expressed TCRB transcripts were sequenced, since all the RNA that had been isolated was reverse transcribed. Sequencing used immunoSEQ multiplex PCR; TCRdb keeps in-frame clones, though not all of them. The sample gives around 280,000 clones, approximately 8% of which show up once; 0.9% to 1.2% is in the top ten. Sequencing input: central memory CD4+ T cells from blood. The receptors come from a young woman in good health.

Only a few counts were recorded for this clone. The genes are TRBV29-1 and TRBJ2-5, with TRBD1 matching 8 bases. The CDR3 runs to 13 residues. Germline V gene lookup returns CDR1 SQVTM and CDR2 ANQGSEA. Written as DNA, the CDR3 is TGCGGCGGACAGGGACAGATCCAAGAGACCCAGTACTTC. Translating it yields CGGQGQIQETQYF.

This chain links TRBV2 with TRBJ2-1; 9 bases line up with TRBD1. Germline lookup yields CDR1 SNHLY and CDR2 FYNNEI. The CDR3 extends over 15 amino acids. V gave up 6 bases and J gave up 12 bases; unmatched junction bases: 15. CDR3: CASSEPGQGVFGQFF. The DNA of the CDR3 is TGTGCCAGCAGCGAACCGGGACAGGGAGTATTTGGGCAGTTCTTC.

J is TRBJ1-3 and V is TRBV29-1, with D uncertain. The CDR3 extends over 16 amino acids. Trimming took 4 bases from V and 2 from J, leaving 18 bases between them. The germline V gene has CDR1 SQVTM and CDR2 ANQGSEA. Here the CDR3 reads CSVGLVSGVPGNTIYF. The CDR3 coding sequence is TGCAGCGTTGGTTTGGTGTCCGGGGTCCCTGGAAACACCATATATTTT.

In this sample, this clone turned up many times. The V and J genes are TRBV7-2 and TRBJ2-3; D may correspond to TRBD1 or TRBD2 (6 bases each). Trimming shortened V by 6 bases and J by 4 bases, and 17 bases separated the two germline ends. Germline CDR1 is SGHTA and CDR2 is FQGNSA. The CDR3 covers 15 residues. As DNA, the CDR3 is TGTGCCAGCAGGACTAAGGGGGGTAACTCAGATACGCAGTATTTT. Protein: CASRTKGGNSDTQYF.

This chain joins TRBV6-6 and TRBJ1-1, with D uncertain. Per germline, CDR1 MNHNY and CDR2 SVGAGI (reference sequence). Trimming took off 6 bases at V and 3 bases at J, with 11 bases between the two ends. The length of the CDR3 is 13 residues. CDR3 in amino acids: CASSPGPYTEAFF. CDR3 DNA sequence: TGTGCCAGCAGCCCCGGACCCTACACTGAAGCTTTCTTT.

The rearrangement joins TRBV7-9 to TRBJ1-1; possibly TRBD1 for D (5 bases). The germline V and J ends were trimmed by 3 bases and 8 bases, with 16 bases remaining between them. The CDR3 consists of 14 residues. Germline assignment: CDR1 SEHNR and CDR2 FQNEAQ (reference sequence). The CDR3 reads CASSFPGRTTEAFF. The DNA of the CDR3 is TGTGCCAGCAGCTTTCCGGGACGTACGACCGAAGCTTTCTTT.

In regard to this clone: The sample carries other DNA sequences with the same CDR3. The gene calls are TRBV20-1 and TRBJ1-6; D unclear. This CDR3 comprises 11 residues. Germline CDR1 is DFQATT and CDR2 is SNEGSKA (reference sequence). V lost 1 base to trimming and J lost 7 bases, with 2 bases between them. CDR3 in DNA: TGCAGTGCTAGAGGAAATTCACCCCTCCACTTT. Translation gives CSARGNSPLHF.

This clone was recorded a few times. This rearrangement joins TRBV29-1 to TRBJ2-1, with D hard to call. This CDR3 comprises 11 residues. The germline V and J ends were trimmed by 5 bases and 9 bases, with 11 bases remaining between them. Per germline, CDR1 SQVTM and CDR2 ANQGSEA. The CDR3, as DNA: TGCAGCGTTTTGGGTGTGAGTGAGCAGTTCTTC. Protein sequence: CSVLGVSEQFF.